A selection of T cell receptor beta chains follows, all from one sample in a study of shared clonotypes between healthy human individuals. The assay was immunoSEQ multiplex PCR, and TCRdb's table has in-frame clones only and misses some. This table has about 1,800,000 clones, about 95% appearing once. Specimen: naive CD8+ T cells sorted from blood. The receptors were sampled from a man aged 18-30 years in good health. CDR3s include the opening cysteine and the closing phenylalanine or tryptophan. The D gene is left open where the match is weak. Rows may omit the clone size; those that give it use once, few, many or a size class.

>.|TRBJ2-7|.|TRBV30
TGTGCCTGGAGTCGCGGGGCCTACGAGCAGTACTTC
CAWSRGAYEQYF
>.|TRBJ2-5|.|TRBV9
TGTGCCAGCAGCGAGCAAGAGACCCAGTACTTC
CASSEQETQYF
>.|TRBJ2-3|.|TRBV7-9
TGTGCCAGCAGCTCAGACCGGGACCAAATCACAGATACGCAGTATTTT
CASSSDRDQITDTQYF
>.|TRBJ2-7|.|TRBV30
TGTGCCTGGAGTGTCCTAGGGGCGGGCGAGCAGTACTTC
CAWSVLGAGEQYF
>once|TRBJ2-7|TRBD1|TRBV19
TGTGCCAGTAGTATCGGACAGGGAAAGGACGAGCAGTACTTC
CASSIGQGKDEQYF
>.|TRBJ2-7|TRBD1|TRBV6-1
TGTGCCAGCAGTGGGGACAGGGGTTACGAGCAGTACTTC
CASSGDRGYEQYF
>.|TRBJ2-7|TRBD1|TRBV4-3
TGCGCCAGCAGCCCCTCAGGGGGCAGCCTACTATACGAGCAGTACTTC
CASSPSGGSLLYEQYF
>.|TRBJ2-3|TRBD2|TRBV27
TGTGCCAGCAATGATGCGGGGGGGCCCCTCACAGATACGCAGTATTTT
CASNDAGGPLTDTQYF
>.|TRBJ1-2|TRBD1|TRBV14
TGTGCCAGCAGCACTGCGCCGGGACAGGGGGCTCGTGGCTACACCTTC
CASSTAPGQGARGYTF
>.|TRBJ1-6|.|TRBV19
TGTGCCAGTAGTATAGGCAGCGCGGGGAATTCACCCCTCCACTTT
CASSIGSAGNSPLHF
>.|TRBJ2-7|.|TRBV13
TGTGCCAGCAGCCCCAGAGCGGATTACGAGCAGTACTTC
CASSPRADYEQYF
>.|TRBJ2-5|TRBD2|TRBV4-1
TGCGCCAGCAGCCAAGTTAGCGGGGGAAAAGAGACCCAGTACTTC
CASSQVSGGKETQYF
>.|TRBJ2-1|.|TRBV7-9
TGTGCCAGCACCCCCTCGTCGGATGAGCAGTTCTTC
CASTPSSDEQFF
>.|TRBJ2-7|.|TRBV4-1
TGCGCCAGCAGCCAAGATTGGACCTACGAGCAGTACTTC
CASSQDWTYEQYF
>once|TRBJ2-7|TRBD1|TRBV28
TGTGCCAGCAGCTTACAGGGGGAGGACTACGAGCAGTACTTC
CASSLQGEDYEQYF
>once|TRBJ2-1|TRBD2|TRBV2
TGTGCCAGCAGTGAAGAGGACAGCGGGAGAGGCAATGAGCAGTTCTTC
CASSEEDSGRGNEQFF
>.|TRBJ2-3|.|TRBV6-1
TGTGCCAGCAAGGGGGTTCTGGATACGCAGTATTTT
CASKGVLDTQYF
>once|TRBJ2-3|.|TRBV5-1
TGCGCCAGCAGCTTTACTGTCGACGGGTCTCGGTATTTT
CASSFTVDGSRYF
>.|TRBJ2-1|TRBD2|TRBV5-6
TGTGCCAGCAGCTCGGGAGGTGAGCAGTTCTTC
CASSSGGEQFF
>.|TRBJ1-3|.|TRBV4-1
TGCGCCAGCAGCCAAGTGGACAGCGACGGAAACACCATATATTTT
CASSQVDSDGNTIYF
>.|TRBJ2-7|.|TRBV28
TGTGCCAGCAGCCCCTCGTATGGGGGGACCTACGAGCAGTACTTC
CASSPSYGGTYEQYF
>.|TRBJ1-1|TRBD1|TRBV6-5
TGTGCCAGCAGTTACTCGACAGGGCATAAAGCTTTCTTT
CASSYSTGHKAFF
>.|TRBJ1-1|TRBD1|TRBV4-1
TGCGCCAGCAGCCTAACGCCCGACAGGGCCCTGAACACTGAAGCTTTCTTT
CASSLTPDRALNTEAFF
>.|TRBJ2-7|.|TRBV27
TGTGCCAGCAGTTTTGGAGGGCCCACCTACGAGCAGTACTTC
CASSFGGPTYEQYF
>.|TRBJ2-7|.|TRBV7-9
TGTGCCAGCACCTACCCGGGCGGCCCGTACGAGCAGTACTTC
CASTYPGGPYEQYF
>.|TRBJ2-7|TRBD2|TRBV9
TGTGCCAGCAGCGAAGGTCCGGCTGGGCTAGGTCTAGCGGGATCATTAGACGAGCAGTACTTC
CASSEGPAGLGLAGSLDEQYF
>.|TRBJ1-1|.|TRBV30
TGTGCCTGGGAAAAGAGTACCCCTGAAGCTTTCTTT
CAWEKSTPEAFF
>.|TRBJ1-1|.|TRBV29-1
TGCAGCGTTGAAGTTGGCCGGGAAGCTTTCTTT
CSVEVGREAFF
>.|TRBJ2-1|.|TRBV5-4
TGTGCCAGCAGCTTGGAGGGTAGGCTAGTCTCTGAAAATGAGCAGTTCTTC
CASSLEGRLVSENEQFF
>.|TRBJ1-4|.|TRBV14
TGTGCCAGCAGCCACCTTAACACAGAAAAACTGTTTTTT
CASSHLNTEKLFF
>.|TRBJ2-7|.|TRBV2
TGTGCCAGCATAGCAGGTGAAGGTAACGAGCAGTACTTC
CASIAGEGNEQYF
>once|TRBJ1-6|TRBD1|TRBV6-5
TGTGCCAGCAGTTCTCCGGACAGGGAGGATTCACCCCTCCACTTT
CASSSPDREDSPLHF
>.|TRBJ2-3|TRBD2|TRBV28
TGTGCCAGCATACCCCAAGCGGGGGGGCGGGGAGATACGCAGTATTTT
CASIPQAGGRGDTQYF